Here is one T cell receptor (beta chain) with its context. The target antigen is unknown. The sample comes from a study of T cell responses to AZD1222 COVID-19 vaccine. With V trimmed by 5 bases and J by 7 bases, 5 bases remained unmatched. Germline V CDR1 and CDR2: MRHNA, SNTAGT. The CDR3 has 15 amino acids. The study's findings and limits: White British people made up most donors, females outnumbered males, and clonal diversity was possibly underestimated. Vaccine-associated CD4 TCRs ranged over spike, dominating at 160-218 and 743-854.

Assay used: immunoSEQ multiplex PCR; TCRdb lists only in-frame clones, some missing. The sample has around 190,000 clones; 90% to 95% are singletons. This TCR came from an adult who received the AZD1222 COVID-19 vaccine. The sequences come from peripheral blood, collected 28 days after the second AZD1222 dose. The rearrangement joins TRBV6-4 to TRBJ1-6; TRBD1 matches at 10 bases. CDR3 loop: CASSLEDRGNSPLHF. The CDR3 coding sequence is TGTGCCAGCAGTCTGGAGGACAGGGGGAATTCACCCCTCCACTTT.